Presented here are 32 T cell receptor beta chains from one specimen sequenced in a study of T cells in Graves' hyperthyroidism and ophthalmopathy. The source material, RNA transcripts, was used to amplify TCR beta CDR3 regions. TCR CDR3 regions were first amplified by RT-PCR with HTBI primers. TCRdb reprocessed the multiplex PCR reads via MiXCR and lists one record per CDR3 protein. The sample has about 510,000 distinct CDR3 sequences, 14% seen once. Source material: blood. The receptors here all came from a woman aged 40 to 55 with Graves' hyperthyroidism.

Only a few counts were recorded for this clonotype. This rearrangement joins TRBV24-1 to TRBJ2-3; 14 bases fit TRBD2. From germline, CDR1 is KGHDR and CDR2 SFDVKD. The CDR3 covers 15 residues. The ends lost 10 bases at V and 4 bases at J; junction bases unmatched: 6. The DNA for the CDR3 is TGTGCCACGGGGACTAGCGGGAGAGGAGCAGATACGCAGTATTTT. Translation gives CATGTSGRGADTQYF.

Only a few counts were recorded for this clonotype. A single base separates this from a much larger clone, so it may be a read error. In DNA form, the CDR3 reads TGTGCCAACAGCCCTCGACTAGCGGGAGGGGTCGAGCAGTTCTTC. Residues: CANSPRLAGGVEQFF. This chain uses TRBV7-9 with TRBJ2-1, with 14 bases lining up with TRBD2. Germline values: CDR1 SEHNR, CDR2 FQNEAQ (reference sequence). The CDR3 totals 15 residues.

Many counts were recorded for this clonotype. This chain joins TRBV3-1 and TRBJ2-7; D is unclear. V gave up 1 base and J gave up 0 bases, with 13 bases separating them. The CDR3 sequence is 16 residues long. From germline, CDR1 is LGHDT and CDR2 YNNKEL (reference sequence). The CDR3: CASSQVLDSNSYEQYF. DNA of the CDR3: TGTGCCAGCAGCCAAGTCCTCGACTCCAACTCCTACGAGCAGTACTTC.

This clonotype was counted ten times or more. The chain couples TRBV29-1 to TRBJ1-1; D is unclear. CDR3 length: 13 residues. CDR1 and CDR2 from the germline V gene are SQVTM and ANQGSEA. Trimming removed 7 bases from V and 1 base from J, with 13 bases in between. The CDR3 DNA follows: TGCAGCGCTTCAGAGAGCTCGAACACTGAAGCTTTCTTT. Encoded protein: CSASESSNTEAFF.

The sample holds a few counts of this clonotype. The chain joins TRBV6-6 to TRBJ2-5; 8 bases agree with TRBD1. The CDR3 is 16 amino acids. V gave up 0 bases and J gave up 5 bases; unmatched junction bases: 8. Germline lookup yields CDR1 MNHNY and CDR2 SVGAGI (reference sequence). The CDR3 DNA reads TGTGCCAGCAGTTACTCTGTTTCCAGGGGGCTTGAGACCCAGTACTTC. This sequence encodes CASSYSVSRGLETQYF.

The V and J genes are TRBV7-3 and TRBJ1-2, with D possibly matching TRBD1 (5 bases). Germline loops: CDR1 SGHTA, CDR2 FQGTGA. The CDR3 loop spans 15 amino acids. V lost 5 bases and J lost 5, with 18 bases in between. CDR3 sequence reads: CASSLGAGAQYGYTF. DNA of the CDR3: TGTGCCAGCAGCCTCGGGGCAGGTGCCCAGTATGGCTACACCTTC.

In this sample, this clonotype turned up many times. CDR3 coding DNA: TGTGCCAGCAGCTTGGGGGAGAAACCTGAAGCTTTCTTT. This codes for CASSLGEKPEAFF. The V gene is TRBV7-8, the J gene TRBJ1-1; D may be TRBD1 (5 bases). Germline loops: CDR1 SGHVS, CDR2 FQNEAQ. The CDR3 covers 13 residues. The V gene lost 3 bases and the J gene lost 6 bases, with 11 bases spanning the gap.

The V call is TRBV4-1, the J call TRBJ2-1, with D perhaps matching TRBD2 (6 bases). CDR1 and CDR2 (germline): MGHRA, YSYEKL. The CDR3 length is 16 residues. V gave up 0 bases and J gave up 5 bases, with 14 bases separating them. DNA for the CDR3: TGCGCCAGCAGCCAAGATTCTCGCGGGGTTAACAATGAGCAGTTCTTC. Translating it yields CASSQDSRGVNNEQFF.

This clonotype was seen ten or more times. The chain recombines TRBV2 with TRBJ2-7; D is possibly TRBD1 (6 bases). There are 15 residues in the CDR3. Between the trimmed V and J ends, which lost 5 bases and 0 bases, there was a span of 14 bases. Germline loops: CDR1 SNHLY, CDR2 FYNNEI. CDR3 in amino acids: CASSRGQLDSYEQYF. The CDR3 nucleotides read TGTGCCAGCAGTAGGGGACAACTCGACTCCTACGAGCAGTACTTC.

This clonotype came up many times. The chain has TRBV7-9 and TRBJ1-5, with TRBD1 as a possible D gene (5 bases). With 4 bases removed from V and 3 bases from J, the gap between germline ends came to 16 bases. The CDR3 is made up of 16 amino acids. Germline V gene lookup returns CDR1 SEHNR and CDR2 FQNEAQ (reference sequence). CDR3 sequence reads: CASSYDMGGLNQPQHF. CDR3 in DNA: TGTGCCAGCAGCTACGATATGGGGGGACTCAATCAGCCCCAGCATTTT.

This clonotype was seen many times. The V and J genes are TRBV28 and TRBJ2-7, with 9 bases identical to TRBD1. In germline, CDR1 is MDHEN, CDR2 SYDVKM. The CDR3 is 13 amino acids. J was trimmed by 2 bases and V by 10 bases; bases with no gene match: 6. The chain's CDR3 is CATTDRGTYEQYF. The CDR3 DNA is TGTGCCACCACCGACAGGGGGACCTACGAGCAGTACTTC. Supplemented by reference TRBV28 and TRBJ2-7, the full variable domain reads DVKVTQSSRYLVKRTGEKVFLECVQDMDHENMFWYRQDPGLGLRLIYFSYDVKMKEKGDIPEGYSVSREKKERFSLILESASTNQTSMYLCATTDRGTYEQYFGPGTRLTVT.

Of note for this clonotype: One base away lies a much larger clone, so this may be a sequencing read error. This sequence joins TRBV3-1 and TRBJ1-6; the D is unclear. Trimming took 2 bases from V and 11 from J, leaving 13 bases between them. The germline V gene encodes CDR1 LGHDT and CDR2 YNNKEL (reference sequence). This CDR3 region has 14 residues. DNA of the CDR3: TGTGCCAGCAGCCAATCAACGGAGGATCCACCCCTCCACTTT. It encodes CASSQSTEDPPLHF.

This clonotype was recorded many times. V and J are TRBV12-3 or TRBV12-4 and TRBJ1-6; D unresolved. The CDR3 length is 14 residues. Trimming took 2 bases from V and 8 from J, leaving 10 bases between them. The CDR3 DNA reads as TGTGCCAGCAGTTTAACGCCAGCCTATTCACCCCTCCACTTT. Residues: CASSLTPAYSPLHF.

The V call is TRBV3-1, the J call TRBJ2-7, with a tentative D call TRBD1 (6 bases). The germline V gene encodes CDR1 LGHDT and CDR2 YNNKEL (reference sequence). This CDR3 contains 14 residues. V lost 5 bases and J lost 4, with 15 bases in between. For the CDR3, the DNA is TGTGCCAGCAGCACCCGGGACATGAAGTACGAGCAGTACTTC. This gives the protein CASSTRDMKYEQYF.

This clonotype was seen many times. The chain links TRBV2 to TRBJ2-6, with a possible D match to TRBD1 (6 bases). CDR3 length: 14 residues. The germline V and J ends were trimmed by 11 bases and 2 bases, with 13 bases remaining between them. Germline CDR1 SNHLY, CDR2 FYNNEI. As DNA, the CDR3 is TGTGCCTCCGAGGCAGGGGCTGGGGCCAACGTCCTGACTTTC. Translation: CASEAGAGANVLTF.

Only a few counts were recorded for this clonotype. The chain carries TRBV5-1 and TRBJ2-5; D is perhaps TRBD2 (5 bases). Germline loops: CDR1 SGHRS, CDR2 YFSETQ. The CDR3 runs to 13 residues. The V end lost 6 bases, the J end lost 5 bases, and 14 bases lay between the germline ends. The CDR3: CASNKPPGETQYF. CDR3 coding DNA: TGCGCCAGCAATAAACCGCCGGGGGAGACCCAGTACTTC.

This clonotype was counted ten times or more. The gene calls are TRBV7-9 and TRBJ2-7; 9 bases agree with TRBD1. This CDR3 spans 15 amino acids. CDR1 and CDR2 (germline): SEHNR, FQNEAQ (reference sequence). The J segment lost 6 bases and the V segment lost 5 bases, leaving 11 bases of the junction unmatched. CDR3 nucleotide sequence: TGTGCCAGCAGCCCGTCGAGGACAGGGGTTCTCGAGCAGTACTTC. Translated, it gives CASSPSRTGVLEQYF.

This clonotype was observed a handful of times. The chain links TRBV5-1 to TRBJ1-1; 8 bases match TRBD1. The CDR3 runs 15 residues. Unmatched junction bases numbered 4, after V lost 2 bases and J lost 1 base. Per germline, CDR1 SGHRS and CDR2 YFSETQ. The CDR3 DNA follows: TGCGCCAGCAGCTTCACAGGGGGGGAGAACACTGAAGCTTTCTTT. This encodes CASSFTGGENTEAFF.

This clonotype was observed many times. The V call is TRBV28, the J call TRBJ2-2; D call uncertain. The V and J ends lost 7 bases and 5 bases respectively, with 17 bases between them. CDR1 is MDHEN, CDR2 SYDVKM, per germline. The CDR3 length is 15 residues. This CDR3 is CASNPPLRETGELFF. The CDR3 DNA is TGTGCCAGCAACCCCCCTCTTAGGGAAACCGGGGAGCTGTTTTTT.

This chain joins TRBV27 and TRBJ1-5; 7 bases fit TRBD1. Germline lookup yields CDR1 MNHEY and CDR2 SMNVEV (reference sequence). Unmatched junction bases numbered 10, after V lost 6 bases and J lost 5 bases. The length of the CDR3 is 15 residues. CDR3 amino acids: CASSRGTASDQPQHF. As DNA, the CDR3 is TGTGCCAGCAGCCGAGGGACAGCAAGCGATCAGCCCCAGCATTTT.

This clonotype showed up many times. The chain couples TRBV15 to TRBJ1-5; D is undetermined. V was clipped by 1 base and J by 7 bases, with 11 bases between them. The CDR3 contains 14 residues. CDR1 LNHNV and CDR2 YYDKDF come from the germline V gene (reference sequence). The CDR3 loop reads CATSRAGRIQPQHF. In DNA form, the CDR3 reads TGTGCCACCAGCAGAGCGGGGAGAATCCAGCCCCAGCATTTT.

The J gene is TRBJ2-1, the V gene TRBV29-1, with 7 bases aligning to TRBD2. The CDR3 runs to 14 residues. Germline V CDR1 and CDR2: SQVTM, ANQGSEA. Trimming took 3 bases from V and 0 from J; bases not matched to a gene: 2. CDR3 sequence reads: CSVDGRGSYNEQFF. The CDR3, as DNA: TGCAGCGTTGATGGGAGGGGCTCCTACAATGAGCAGTTCTTC.

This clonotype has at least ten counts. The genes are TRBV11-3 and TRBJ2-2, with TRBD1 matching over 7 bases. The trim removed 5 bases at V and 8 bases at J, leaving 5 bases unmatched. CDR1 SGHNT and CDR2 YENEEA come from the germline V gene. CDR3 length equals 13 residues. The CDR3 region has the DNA TGTGCCAGCAGCCCCGACAGGGCTGGGGAGCTGTTTTTT. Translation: CASSPDRAGELFF.

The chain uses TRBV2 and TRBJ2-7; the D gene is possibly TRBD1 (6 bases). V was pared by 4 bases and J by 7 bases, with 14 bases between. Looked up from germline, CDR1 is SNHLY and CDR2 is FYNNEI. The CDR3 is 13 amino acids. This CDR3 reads CASSGDRLGEQYF. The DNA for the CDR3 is TGTGCCAGCAGTGGAGACAGGCTGGGGGAGCAGTACTTC.

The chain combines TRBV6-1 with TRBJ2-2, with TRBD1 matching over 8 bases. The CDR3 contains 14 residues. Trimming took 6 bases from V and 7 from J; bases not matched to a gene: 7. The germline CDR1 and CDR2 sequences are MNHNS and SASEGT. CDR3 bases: TGTGCCAGCAGACTCCAGGGGGCGGGCGGGGAGCTGTTTTTT. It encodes CASRLQGAGGELFF.

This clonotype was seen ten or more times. CDR3 protein: CASNMYNEQFF. DNA of the CDR3: TGTGCCAGCAATATGTACAATGAGCAGTTCTTC. J is TRBJ2-1 and V is TRBV2, with D hard to call. The CDR3 is 11 amino acids. The germline gives CDR1 SNHLY, CDR2 FYNNEI. Trimming pared 7 bases from V and 4 bases from J, leaving 5 bases between.

The CDR3 nucleotides read TGTGCCTGGAGAAGGGGTGCCGAGCAGTACTTC. Translated, it gives CAWRRGAEQYF. The V call is TRBV30, the J call TRBJ2-7, with a possible D match to TRBD1 (5 bases). The CDR3 consists of 11 residues. Germline V gene lookup returns CDR1 GTSNPN and CDR2 SVGIG (reference sequence). Trimming removed 3 bases from V and 6 bases from J, with 9 bases in between.

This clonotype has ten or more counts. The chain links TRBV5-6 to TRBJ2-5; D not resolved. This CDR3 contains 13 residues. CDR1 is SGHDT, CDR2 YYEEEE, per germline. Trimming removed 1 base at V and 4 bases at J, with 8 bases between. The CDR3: CASSLKAVETQYF. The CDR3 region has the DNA TGTGCCAGCAGCTTGAAGGCAGTAGAGACCCAGTACTTC. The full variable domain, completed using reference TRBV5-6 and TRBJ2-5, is DAGVTQSPTHLIKTRGQQVTLRCSPKSGHDTVSWYQQALGQGPQFIFQYYEEEERQRGNFPDRFSGHQFPNYSSELNVNALLLGDSALYLCASSLKAVETQYFGPGTRLLVL.

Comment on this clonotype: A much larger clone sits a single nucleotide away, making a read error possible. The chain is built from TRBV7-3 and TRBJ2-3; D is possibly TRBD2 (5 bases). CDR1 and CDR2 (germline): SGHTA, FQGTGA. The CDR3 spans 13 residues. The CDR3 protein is CASSLEGPDTQFF. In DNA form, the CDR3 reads TGTGCCAGCAGCTTAGAGGGCCCAGATACGCAGTTTTTT.

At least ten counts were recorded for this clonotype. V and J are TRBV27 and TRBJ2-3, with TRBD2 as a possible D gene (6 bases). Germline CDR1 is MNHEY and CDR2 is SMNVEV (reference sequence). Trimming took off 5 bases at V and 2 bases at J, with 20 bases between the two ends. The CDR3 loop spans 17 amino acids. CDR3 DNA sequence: TGTGCCAGCAGTGAAACGCCCGGGACTCTCGCCACAGATACGCAGTATTTT. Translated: CASSETPGTLATDTQYF.

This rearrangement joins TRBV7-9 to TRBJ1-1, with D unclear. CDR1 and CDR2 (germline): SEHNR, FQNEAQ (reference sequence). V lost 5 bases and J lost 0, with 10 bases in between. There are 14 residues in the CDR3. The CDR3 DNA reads TGTGCCAGCAGCCGCCTCGCGGTGAACACTGAAGCTTTCTTT. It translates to CASSRLAVNTEAFF.

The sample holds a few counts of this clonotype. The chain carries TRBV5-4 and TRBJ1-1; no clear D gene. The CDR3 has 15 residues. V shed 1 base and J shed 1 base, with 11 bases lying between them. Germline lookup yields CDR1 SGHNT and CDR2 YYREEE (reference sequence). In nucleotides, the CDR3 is TGTGCCAGCAGCTTGCCGGGCAGCGCGAACACTGAAGCTTTCTTT. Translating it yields CASSLPGSANTEAFF.